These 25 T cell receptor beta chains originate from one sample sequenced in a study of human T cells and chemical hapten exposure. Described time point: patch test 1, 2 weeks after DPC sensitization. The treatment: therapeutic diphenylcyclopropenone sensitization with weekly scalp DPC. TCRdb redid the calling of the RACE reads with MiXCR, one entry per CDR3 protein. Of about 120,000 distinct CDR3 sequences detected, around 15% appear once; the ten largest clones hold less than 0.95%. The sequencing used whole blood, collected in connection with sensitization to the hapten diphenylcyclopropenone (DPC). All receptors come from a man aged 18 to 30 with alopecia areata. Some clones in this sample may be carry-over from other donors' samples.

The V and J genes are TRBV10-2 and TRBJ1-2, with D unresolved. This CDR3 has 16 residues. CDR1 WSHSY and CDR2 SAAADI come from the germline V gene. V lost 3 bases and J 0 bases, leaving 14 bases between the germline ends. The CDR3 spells CASSDYTYLTNYGYTF. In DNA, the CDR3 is TGCGCCAGCAGTGACTACACTTACCTAACTAACTATGGCTACACCTTC.

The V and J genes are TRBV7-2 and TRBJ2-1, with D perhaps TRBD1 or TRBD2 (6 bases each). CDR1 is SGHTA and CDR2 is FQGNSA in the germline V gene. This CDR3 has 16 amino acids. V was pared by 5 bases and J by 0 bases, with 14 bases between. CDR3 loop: CASSVRGHSSYNEQFF. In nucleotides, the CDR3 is TGTGCCAGCAGCGTCCGGGGGCATAGCTCCTACAATGAGCAGTTCTTC. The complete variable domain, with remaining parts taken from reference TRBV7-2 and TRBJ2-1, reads GAGVSQSPSNKVTEKGKDVELRCDPISGHTALYWYRQSLGQGLEFLIYFQGNSAPDKSGLPSDRFSAERTGGSVSTLTIQRTQQEDSAVYLCASSVRGHSSYNEQFFGPGTRLTVL.

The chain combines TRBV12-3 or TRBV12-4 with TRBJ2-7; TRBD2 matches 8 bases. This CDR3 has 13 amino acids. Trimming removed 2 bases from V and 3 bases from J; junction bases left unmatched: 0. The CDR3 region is CASSLTSGYEQYV. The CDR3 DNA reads TGTGCCAGCAGTTTAACTAGCGGCTACGAGCAGTACGTC.

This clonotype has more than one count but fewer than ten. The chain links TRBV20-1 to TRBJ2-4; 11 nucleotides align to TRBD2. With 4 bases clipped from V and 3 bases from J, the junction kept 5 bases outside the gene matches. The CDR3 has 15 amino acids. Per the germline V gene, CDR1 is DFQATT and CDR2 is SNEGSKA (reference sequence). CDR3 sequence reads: CSATKTSGVKNIQYF. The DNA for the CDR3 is TGCAGTGCTACGAAGACTAGCGGGGTCAAAAACATTCAGTACTTC.

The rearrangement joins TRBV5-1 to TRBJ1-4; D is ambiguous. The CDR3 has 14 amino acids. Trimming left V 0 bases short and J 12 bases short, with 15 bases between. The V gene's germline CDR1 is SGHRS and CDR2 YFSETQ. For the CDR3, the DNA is TGCGCCAGCAGCTTGGGTCGCACCTTGCAGGAACTGTTTTTT. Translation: CASSLGRTLQELFF.

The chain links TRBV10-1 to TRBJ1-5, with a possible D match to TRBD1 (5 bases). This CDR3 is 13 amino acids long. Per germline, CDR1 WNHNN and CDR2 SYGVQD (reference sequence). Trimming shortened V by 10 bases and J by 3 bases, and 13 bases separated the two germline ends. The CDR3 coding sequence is TGCGCCACCTCCCGGGGCTACAATCAGCCCCAGCATTTT. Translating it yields CATSRGYNQPQHF.

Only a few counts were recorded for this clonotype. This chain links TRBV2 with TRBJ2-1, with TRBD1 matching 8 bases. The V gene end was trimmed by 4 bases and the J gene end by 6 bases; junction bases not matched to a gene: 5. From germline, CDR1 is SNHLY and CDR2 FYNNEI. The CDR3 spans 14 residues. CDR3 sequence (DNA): TGTGCCAGCAGTGCCAGGGGGCAAATCAATGAGCAGTTCTTC. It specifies CASSARGQINEQFF.

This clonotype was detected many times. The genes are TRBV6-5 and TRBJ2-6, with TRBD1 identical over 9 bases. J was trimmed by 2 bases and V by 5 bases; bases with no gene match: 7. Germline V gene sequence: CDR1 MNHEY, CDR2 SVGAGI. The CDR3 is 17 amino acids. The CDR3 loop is CASSKRDREAGANVLTF. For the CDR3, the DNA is TGTGCCAGCAGTAAAAGGGACAGGGAGGCTGGGGCCAACGTCCTGACTTTC.

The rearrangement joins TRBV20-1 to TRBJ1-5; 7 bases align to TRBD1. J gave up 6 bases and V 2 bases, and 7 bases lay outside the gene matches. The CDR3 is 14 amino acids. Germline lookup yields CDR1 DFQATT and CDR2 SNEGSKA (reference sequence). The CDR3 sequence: CSARMAGGGQPQHF. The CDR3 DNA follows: TGCAGTGCTAGAATGGCAGGGGGAGGTCAGCCCCAGCATTTT.

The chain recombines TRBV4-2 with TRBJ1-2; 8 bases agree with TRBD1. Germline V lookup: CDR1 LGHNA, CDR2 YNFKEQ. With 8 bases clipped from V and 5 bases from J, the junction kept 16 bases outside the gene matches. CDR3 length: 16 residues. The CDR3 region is CASSKTGTGASYGYTF. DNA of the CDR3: TGTGCCAGCTCCAAGACGGGGACAGGCGCTTCGTATGGCTACACCTTC.

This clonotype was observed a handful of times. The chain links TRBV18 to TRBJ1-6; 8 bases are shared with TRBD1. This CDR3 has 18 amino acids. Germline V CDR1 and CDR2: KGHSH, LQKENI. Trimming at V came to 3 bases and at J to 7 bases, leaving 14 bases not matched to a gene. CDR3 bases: TGTGCCAGCTCACCCGCGGACAGGGCAAATCGGAGGAATTCACCCCTCCACTTT. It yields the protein CASSPADRANRRNSPLHF.

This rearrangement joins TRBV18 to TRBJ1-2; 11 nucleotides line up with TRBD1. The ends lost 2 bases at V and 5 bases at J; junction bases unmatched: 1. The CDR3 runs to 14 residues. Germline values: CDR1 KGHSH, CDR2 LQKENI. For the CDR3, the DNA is TGTGCCAGCTCACCAGGGACAGGGGGATATGGCTACACCTTC. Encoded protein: CASSPGTGGYGYTF.

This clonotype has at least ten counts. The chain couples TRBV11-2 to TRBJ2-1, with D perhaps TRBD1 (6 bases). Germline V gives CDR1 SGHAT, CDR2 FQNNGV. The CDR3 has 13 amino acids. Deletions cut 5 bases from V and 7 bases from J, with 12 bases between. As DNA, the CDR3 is TGTGCCAGCAGCACTAACGGACAGAATGAGCAGTTCTTC. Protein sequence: CASSTNGQNEQFF. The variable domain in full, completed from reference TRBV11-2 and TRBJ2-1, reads EAGVAQSPRYKIIEKRQSVAFWCNPISGHATLYWYQQILGQGPKLLIQFQNNGVVDDSQLPKDRFSAERLKGVDSTLKIQPAKLEDSAVYLCASSTNGQNEQFFGPGTRLTVL.

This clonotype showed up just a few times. CDR3 protein: CASSYSLGGTNTGELFF. Written as DNA, the CDR3 is TGTGCCAGCAGTTATAGCCTCGGCGGGACCAACACCGGGGAGCTGTTTTTT. The chain links TRBV6-2 or TRBV6-3 to TRBJ2-2; TRBD2 is a possible D gene (6 bases). Germline CDR1 and CDR2: MNHEY and SVGEGT. Trimming left V 3 bases short and J 2 bases short, with 16 bases between. This CDR3 is built from 17 residues.

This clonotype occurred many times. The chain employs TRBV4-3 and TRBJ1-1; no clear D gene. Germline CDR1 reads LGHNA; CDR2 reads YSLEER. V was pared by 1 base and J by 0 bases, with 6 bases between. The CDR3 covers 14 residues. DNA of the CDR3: TGCGCCAGCAGCCAAGCAGGAATGAACACTGAAGCTTTCTTT. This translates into CASSQAGMNTEAFF.

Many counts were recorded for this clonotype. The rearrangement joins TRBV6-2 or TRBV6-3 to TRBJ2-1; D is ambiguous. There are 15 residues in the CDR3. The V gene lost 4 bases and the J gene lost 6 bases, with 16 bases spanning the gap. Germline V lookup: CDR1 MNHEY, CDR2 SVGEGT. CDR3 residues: CASSLGFTRANEQFF. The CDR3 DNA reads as TGTGCCAGCAGTTTGGGGTTCACCCGAGCCAATGAGCAGTTCTTC.

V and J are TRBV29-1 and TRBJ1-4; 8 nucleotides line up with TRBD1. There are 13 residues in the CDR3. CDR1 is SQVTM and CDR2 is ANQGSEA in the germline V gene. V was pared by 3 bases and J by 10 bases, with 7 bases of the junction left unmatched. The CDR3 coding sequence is TGCAGCGTTGAGCAGGGGGCGCGGGGAAAACTGTTTTTT. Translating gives CSVEQGARGKLFF.

In DNA form, the CDR3 reads TGCGCCAGCAGCCAAGAGAAGGGGGCGATTAATTCACCCCTCCACTTT. Residues: CASSQEKGAINSPLHF. The V gene is TRBV4-1, the J gene TRBJ1-6, with 7 positions matching TRBD1. This CDR3 has 16 residues. Germline loops: CDR1 MGHRA, CDR2 YSYEKL. Trimming cost V 0 bases and J 6 bases; bases outside gene matches: 5.

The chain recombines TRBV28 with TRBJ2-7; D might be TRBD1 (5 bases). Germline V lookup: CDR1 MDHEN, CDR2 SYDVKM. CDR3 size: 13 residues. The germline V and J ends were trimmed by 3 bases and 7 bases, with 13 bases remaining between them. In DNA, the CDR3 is TGTGCCAGCAGTTTTTTCAGGGTCGGGGAGCAGTACTTC. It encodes CASSFFRVGEQYF. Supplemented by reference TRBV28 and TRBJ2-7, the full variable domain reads DVKVTQSSRYLVKRTGEKVFLECVQDMDHENMFWYRQDPGLGLRLIYFSYDVKMKEKGDIPEGYSVSREKKERFSLILESASTNQTSMYLCASSFFRVGEQYFGPGTRLTVT.

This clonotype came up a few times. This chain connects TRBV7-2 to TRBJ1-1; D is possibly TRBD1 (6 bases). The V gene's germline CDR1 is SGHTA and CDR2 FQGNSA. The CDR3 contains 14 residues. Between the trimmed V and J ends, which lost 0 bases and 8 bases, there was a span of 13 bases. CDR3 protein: CASSLASGGGEAFF. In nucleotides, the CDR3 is TGTGCCAGCAGCTTAGCATCCGGGGGCGGGGAAGCTTTCTTT.

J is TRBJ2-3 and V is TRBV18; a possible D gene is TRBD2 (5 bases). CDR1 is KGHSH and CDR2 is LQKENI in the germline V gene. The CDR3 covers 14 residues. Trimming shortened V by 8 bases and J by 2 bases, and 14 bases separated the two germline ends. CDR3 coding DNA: TGTGCCAGCCGGTGGGGAGAAACCACAGATACGCAGTATTTT. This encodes CASRWGETTDTQYF.

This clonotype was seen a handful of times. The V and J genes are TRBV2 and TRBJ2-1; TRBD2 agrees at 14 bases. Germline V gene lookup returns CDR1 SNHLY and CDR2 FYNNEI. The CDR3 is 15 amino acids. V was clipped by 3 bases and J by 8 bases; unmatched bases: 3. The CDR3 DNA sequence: TGTGCCAGCAGTGAGGGACTAGCGGGGGTAGATGAGCAGTTCTTC. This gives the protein CASSEGLAGVDEQFF.

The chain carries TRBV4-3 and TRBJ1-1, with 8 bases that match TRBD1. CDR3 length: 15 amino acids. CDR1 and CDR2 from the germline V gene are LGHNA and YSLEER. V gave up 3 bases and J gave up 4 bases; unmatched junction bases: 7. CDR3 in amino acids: CASSQGTGRSTEAFF. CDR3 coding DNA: TGCGCCAGCAGCCAGGGGACAGGTCGAAGCACTGAAGCTTTCTTT.

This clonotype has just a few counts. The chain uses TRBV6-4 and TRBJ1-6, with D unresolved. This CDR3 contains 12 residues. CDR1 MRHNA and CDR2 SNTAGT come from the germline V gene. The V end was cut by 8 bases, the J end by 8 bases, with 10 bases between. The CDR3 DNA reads TGTGCCAGCCACAGAGAAGATTCACCCCTCCACTTT. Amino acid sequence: CASHREDSPLHF.

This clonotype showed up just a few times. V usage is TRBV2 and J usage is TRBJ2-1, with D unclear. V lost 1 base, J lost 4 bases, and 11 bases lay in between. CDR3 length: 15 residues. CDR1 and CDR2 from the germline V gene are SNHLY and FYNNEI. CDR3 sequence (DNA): TGTGCCAGCAGTGAAGGCTCTGACCGGTACAATGAGCAGTTCTTC. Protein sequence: CASSEGSDRYNEQFF.